Following are 25 T cell receptor beta chains from one sample sequenced in a study of regulatory T cells in long-lasting Graves disease. Arm-PCR of CDR3 regions with iRepertoire HTBI primers generated TCR beta libraries. TCRdb reanalysed the multiplex PCR reads using MiXCR and keeps one entry per CDR3 protein. The sample has around 450,000 distinct CDR3 sequences, roughly 21% seen once; the top ten hold 6.5% to 9%. The time point was: persistent/refractory GD, antithyroid drugs over 5 years with positive TRAb. PBMCs provided the RNA from which the TCR library was made. Specimen: peripheral blood mononuclear cells (PBMCs), collected when the disease was refractory, from a patient treated with antithyroid drugs. The receptors here all came from a female donor with Graves disease.

In this sample, this clonotype turned up many times. The chain joins TRBV27 to TRBJ1-1, with TRBD1 matching 9 bases. Germline assignment: CDR1 MNHEY and CDR2 SMNVEV (reference sequence). This CDR3 has 15 residues. J gave up 6 bases and V 4 bases, and 9 bases lay outside the gene matches. CDR3 sequence: CASSSRDRVYAEAFF. DNA for the CDR3: TGTGCCAGCAGTTCCAGGGACAGGGTGTACGCTGAAGCTTTCTTT.

The J gene is TRBJ2-1, the V gene TRBV9, with 9 positions matching TRBD1. The length of the CDR3 is 15 residues. With 0 bases clipped from V and 12 bases from J, the junction kept 10 bases outside the gene matches. The germline V gene encodes CDR1 SGDLS and CDR2 YYNGEE. CDR3 region: CASSVATGGVQGQFF. CDR3 sequence (DNA): TGTGCCAGCAGCGTAGCCACAGGGGGCGTCCAGGGGCAGTTCTTC. The entire variable domain, with the rest obtained from reference TRBV9 and TRBJ2-1, is as follows: DSGVTQTPKHLITATGQRVTLRCSPRSGDLSVYWYQQSLDQGLQFLIQYYNGEERAKGNILERFSAQQFPDLHSELNLSSLELGDSALYFCASSVATGGVQGQFFGPGTRLTVL.

The chain carries TRBV10-3 and TRBJ2-2, with TRBD2 matching over 12 bases. J gave up 1 base and V 4 bases, and 7 bases lay outside the gene matches. The CDR3 sequence is 18 residues long. CDR1 and CDR2 from the germline V gene are ENHRY and SYGVKD. CDR3 residues: CAISAGPGLAGNTGELFF. The CDR3 coding sequence is TGTGCCATCAGTGCGGGTCCGGGACTAGCGGGGAACACCGGGGAGCTGTTTTTT.

In its sample, this clonotype was seen a few times. The gene calls are TRBV6-1 and TRBJ1-6; 8 bases are shared with TRBD1. The germline V gene encodes CDR1 MNHNS and CDR2 SASEGT. This CDR3 is 12 amino acids long. The junction had 6 bases not matched to a gene; V was cut back by 4 bases and J by 16 bases. The CDR3 spells CASSATGAALHF. The CDR3 nucleotides are TGTGCCAGCAGTGCGACAGGGGCAGCGCTCCACTTT.

The sample holds a few counts of this clonotype. This sequence joins TRBV7-9 and TRBJ2-2, with 11 bases fitting TRBD1. Germline V gene lookup returns CDR1 SEHNR and CDR2 FQNEAQ (reference sequence). With V trimmed by 7 bases and J by 6 bases, 13 bases remained unmatched. This CDR3 has 17 residues. In DNA, the CDR3 is TGTGCCAGCACCACCCCGGGACAGGGGGGATCGGCCGGGGAGCTGTTTTTT. It is translated as CASTTPGQGGSAGELFF.

The table lists this clonotype with a few counts. The V and J genes are TRBV6-1 and TRBJ2-6, with TRBD1 identical over 7 bases. The trim removed 4 bases at V and 5 bases at J, leaving 5 bases unmatched. CDR3 length equals 15 residues. The germline V gene has CDR1 MNHNS and CDR2 SASEGT. The DNA of the CDR3 is TGTGCCAGCAGTGCGCAGGGGGTCTGGGCCAACGTCCTGACTTTC. As protein: CASSAQGVWANVLTF.

Regarding this clonotype: A read error may explain this, as a much larger clone is one base away. This chain links TRBV6-9 with TRBJ2-7, with D perhaps matching TRBD1 (6 bases). This CDR3 is built from 16 residues. Germline V lookup: CDR1 MNHGY, CDR2 SVAAGI. The CDR3 sequence is CASSYLPDTRGYEQCF. The CDR3 DNA reads TGTGCCAGCAGTTACCTACCCGACACCAGGGGCTACGAGCAGTGCTTC.

To note about this clonotype: A clone one base away is much larger, so this may be a read error. The rearrangement joins TRBV12-3 or TRBV12-4 to TRBJ1-6; unclear D gene. The CDR3 contains 13 residues. CDR3 bases: TGTGCCAGCAGTTTAGCGCCGGATTCACCCCTCCGCTTT. Residues: CASSLAPDSPLRF.

The chain combines TRBV6-5 with TRBJ2-7; D remains unclear. V was pared by 0 bases and J by 2 bases, with 20 bases between. The germline V gene has CDR1 MNHEY and CDR2 SVGAGI. The CDR3 consists of 18 residues. The CDR3 DNA follows: TGTGCCAGCAGTTACTCGGTCCCCGGACGGCCACTTCCCTACGAGCAGTACTTC. It specifies CASSYSVPGRPLPYEQYF.

This clonotype was detected a few times. The chain combines TRBV6-1 with TRBJ2-7; 14 bases are shared with TRBD2. The CDR3 is 15 residues long. J gave up 7 bases and V 8 bases, and 10 bases lay outside the gene matches. Per germline, CDR1 MNHNS and CDR2 SASEGT. The CDR3 DNA is TGTGCCAGCTTCGGGACTAGCGGGAGCGTGGGTGAGCAGTACTTC. The encoded protein is CASFGTSGSVGEQYF.

The chain carries TRBV7-2 and TRBJ1-5; D is perhaps TRBD1 (5 bases). This CDR3 is 17 amino acids long. Germline V CDR1 and CDR2: SGHTA, FQGNSA. V dropped 3 bases and J dropped 4 bases, with 19 bases sitting between them. In nucleotides, the CDR3 is TGTGCCAGCAGCTTGGGTTCTAGGGGCCGAGGGAATCAGCCCCAGCATTTT. As protein: CASSLGSRGRGNQPQHF.

This clonotype was counted ten times or more. The rearrangement uses TRBV29-1 and TRBJ1-2; perhaps TRBD1 as D (5 bases). Germline V gene sequence: CDR1 SQVTM, CDR2 ANQGSEA. This CDR3 has 12 amino acids. Deletions cut 5 bases from V and 8 bases from J, with 15 bases between. The CDR3 nucleotides are TGCAGCGTTTCAACCGGGACGTGGGGCTACACCTTC. Amino acids: CSVSTGTWGYTF.

This clonotype was seen ten or more times. CDR3 sequence: CASSYRTGELFF. CDR3 sequence (DNA): TGTGCCAGCAGTTATCGGACCGGGGAGCTGTTTTTT. The chain carries TRBV6-2 or TRBV6-3 and TRBJ2-2; no clear D. From germline, CDR1 is MNHEY and CDR2 SVGEGT. The length of the CDR3 is 12 residues. Trimming left V 3 bases short and J 5 bases short, with 4 bases between.

This clonotype was seen more than once but under ten times. The rearrangement joins TRBV7-9 to TRBJ2-4; D is unresolved. Germline V CDR1 and CDR2: SEHNR, FQNEAQ (reference sequence). CDR3 length: 17 amino acids. Trimming left V 2 bases short and J 1 base short, with 15 bases between. CDR3 bases: TGTGCCAGCAGCTTAACGGAAGCAGGTTCCGCCAAAAACATTCAGTACTTC. Translated: CASSLTEAGSAKNIQYF. Complete variable domain (other parts from reference TRBV7-9 and TRBJ2-4): DTGVSQNPRHKITKRGQNVTFRCDPISEHNRLYWYRQTLGQGPEFLTYFQNEAQLEKSRLLSDRFSAERPKGSFSTLEIQRTEQGDSAMYLCASSLTEAGSAKNIQYFGAGTRLSVL.

This clonotype has more than one count but fewer than ten. The V call is TRBV7-2, the J call TRBJ2-3; 8 nucleotides line up with TRBD2. Germline V gene data show CDR1 as SGHTA and CDR2 as FQGNSA. The CDR3 contains 16 residues. J was trimmed by 7 bases and V by 8 bases; bases with no gene match: 17. CDR3 bases: TGTGCCAGCGGTCCCCAAGGACTAGCAATTAGATATACGCAGTATTTT. Translating gives CASGPQGLAIRYTQYF.

This clonotype occurred a few times. This chain connects TRBV18 to TRBJ2-4; D may be TRBD1 or TRBD2 (5 bases each). CDR3 length: 16 residues. V was shortened by 3 bases and J by 0 bases, with 12 bases between the two germline ends. Germline CDR1 reads KGHSH; CDR2 reads LQKENI. The CDR3 coding sequence is TGTGCCAGCTCACCGAGGGGCCCTTTAGCCAAAAACATTCAGTACTTC. As protein: CASSPRGPLAKNIQYF.

J is TRBJ1-1 and V is TRBV10-3; TRBD1 agrees at 7 bases. V was pared by 0 bases and J by 4 bases, with 2 bases of the junction left unmatched. The CDR3 has 14 amino acids. CDR1 and CDR2 from the germline V gene are ENHRY and SYGVKD. The CDR3 DNA reads TGTGCCATCAGTGAGTCTCAGGGGGGCACTGAAGCTTTCTTT. Encoded protein: CAISESQGGTEAFF.

The gene calls are TRBV27 and TRBJ1-1, with D tentatively TRBD1 (5 bases). CDR1 and CDR2 from the germline V gene are MNHEY and SMNVEV (reference sequence). The V end was cut by 8 bases, the J end by 5 bases, with 15 bases between. This CDR3 comprises 13 residues. CDR3 in amino acids: CASGLWGRTEAFF. The CDR3 DNA sequence: TGTGCCAGCGGTCTTTGGGGACGGACTGAAGCTTTCTTT.

Of note for this clonotype: A read error is possible here, since a much larger clone lies one base away. The chain joins TRBV20-1 to TRBJ1-5; no definite D call. Germline CDR1 reads DFQATT; CDR2 reads SNEGSKA (reference sequence). V dropped 6 bases and J dropped 4 bases, with 16 bases sitting between them. The CDR3 runs to 14 residues. The CDR3 DNA reads as TGCAGTGCCCATCACGCGGCATTAAATCAGCCCCAGCATTTT. Its protein product is CSAHHAALNQPQHF.

This clonotype was seen a few times. The chain carries TRBV6-5 and TRBJ2-2; D is ambiguous. V lost 4 bases and J 0 bases, leaving 9 bases between the germline ends. This CDR3 region has 15 residues. Germline V gene sequence: CDR1 MNHEY, CDR2 SVGAGI. The DNA of the CDR3 is TGTGCCAGCAGTTTCGGCTATCCGAACACCGGGGAGCTGTTTTTT. As protein: CASSFGYPNTGELFF.

This clonotype was detected many times. The chain recombines TRBV7-2 with TRBJ1-2; weak D call: TRBD1 (6 bases). Germline V gene data show CDR1 as SGHTA and CDR2 as FQGNSA. The CDR3 runs 13 residues. Trimming stripped 1 base from V and 8 bases from J, with 11 bases between. As DNA, the CDR3 is TGTGCCAGCAGCTTAGATCGGGGGCACGGCTACACCTTC. It codes for CASSLDRGHGYTF.

This clonotype has ten or more counts. The V and J genes are TRBV28 and TRBJ1-2; D is undetermined. The CDR3 extends over 12 amino acids. The V gene's germline CDR1 is MDHEN and CDR2 SYDVKM. V lost 10 bases and J lost 8, with 17 bases in between. The CDR3 DNA reads as TGTGCCACCTTCACACAGTGGCGGGGCTACACCTTC. Protein product: CATFTQWRGYTF.

In this sample, this clonotype turned up many times. The chain employs TRBV20-1 and TRBJ2-4; D ambiguous. V was pared by 0 bases and J by 9 bases, with 15 bases between. The CDR3 totals 14 residues. The germline V gene has CDR1 DFQATT and CDR2 SNEGSKA (reference sequence). The DNA of the CDR3 is TGCAGTGCTAGAGATCCCGACCGGATGGTCATTCAGTACTTC. Residues: CSARDPDRMVIQYF.

This clonotype was seen at least ten times. This chain joins TRBV19 and TRBJ1-2; D call uncertain. This CDR3 is 12 amino acids long. In germline, CDR1 is LNHDA, CDR2 SQIVND (reference sequence). Trimming took off 8 bases at V and 4 bases at J, with 11 bases between the two ends. CDR3 amino acids: CASCERGYGYTF. The CDR3 DNA is TGTGCCAGTTGTGAGCGTGGCTATGGCTACACCTTC. The full variable domain, its missing parts supplied by reference TRBV19 and TRBJ1-2, is DGGITQSPKYLFRKEGQNVTLSCEQNLNHDAMYWYRQDPGQGLRLIYYSQIVNDFQKGDIAEGYSVSREKKESFPLTVTSAQKNPTAFYLCASCERGYGYTFGSGTRLTVV.

This clonotype was recorded at least ten times. This chain connects TRBV11-1 to TRBJ2-5; 12 bases map to TRBD2. V lost 2 bases to trimming and J lost 4 bases; unmatched junction nucleotides: 2. CDR1 is SGHAT, CDR2 FQDESV, per germline (reference sequence). CDR3 size: 15 residues. CDR3 amino acids: CASSLQTSGGETQYF. The CDR3 DNA sequence: TGTGCCAGCAGCTTACAGACTAGCGGGGGAGAGACCCAGTACTTC.